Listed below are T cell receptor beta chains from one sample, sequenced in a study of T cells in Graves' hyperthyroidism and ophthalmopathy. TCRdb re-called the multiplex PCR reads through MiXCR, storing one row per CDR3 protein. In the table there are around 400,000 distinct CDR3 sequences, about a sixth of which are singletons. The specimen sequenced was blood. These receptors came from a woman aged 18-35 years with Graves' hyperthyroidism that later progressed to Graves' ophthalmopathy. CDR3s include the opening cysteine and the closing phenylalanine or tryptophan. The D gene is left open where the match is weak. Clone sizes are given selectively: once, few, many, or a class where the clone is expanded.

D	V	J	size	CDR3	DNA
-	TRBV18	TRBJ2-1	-	CASSPLKISYNEQFF	TGTGCCAGCTCACCACTTAAGATCTCCTACAATGAGCAGTTCTTC
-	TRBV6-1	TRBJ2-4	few	CASSEYSGIAKNIQYF	TGTGCCAGCAGTGAATATAGCGGTATAGCCAAAAACATTCAGTACTTC
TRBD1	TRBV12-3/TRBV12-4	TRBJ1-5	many	CASSLQGAARNQPQHF	TGTGCCAGCAGTTTGCAGGGGGCCGCGAGAAATCAGCCCCAGCATTTT
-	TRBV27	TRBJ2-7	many	CASSPTGLSYEQYF	TGTGCCAGCAGTCCTACAGGGTTAAGCTACGAGCAGTACTTC
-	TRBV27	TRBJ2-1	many	CASSFAGSGGNEQFF	TGTGCCAGCAGTTTCGCAGGGAGTGGGGGCAATGAGCAGTTCTTC
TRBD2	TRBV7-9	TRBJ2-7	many	CASSLTSSGYEQYF	TGTGCCAGCAGCTTAACGTCTAGCGGTTACGAGCAGTACTTC
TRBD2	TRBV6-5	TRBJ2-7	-	CASSYSATSATYEQYF	TGTGCCAGCAGTTACTCGGCCACTAGCGCTACCTACGAGCAGTACTTC
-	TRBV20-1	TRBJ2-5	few	CSAPYTTGGQETQYF	TGCAGTGCTCCTTATACGACAGGCGGCCAAGAGACCCAGTACTTC
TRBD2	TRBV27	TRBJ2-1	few	CASSLGTSGIIEQFF	TGTGCCAGCAGCCTCGGTACTAGCGGGATTATTGAGCAGTTCTTC
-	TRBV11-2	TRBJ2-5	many	CASTPDEWEETQYF	TGTGCCAGCACCCCCGACGAGTGGGAAGAGACCCAGTACTTC
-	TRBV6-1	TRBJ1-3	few	CASSEAYGNTMYF	TGTGCCAGCAGTGAAGCGTATGGAAACACCATGTATTTT
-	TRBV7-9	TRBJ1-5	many	CASSLGGGHAQPQHF	TGTGCCAGCAGCTTGGGGGGGGGGCATGCTCAGCCCCAGCATTTT
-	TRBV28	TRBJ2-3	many	CASSLFWTNTDTQYF	TGTGCCAGCAGTTTATTTTGGACGAACACAGATACGCAGTATTTT
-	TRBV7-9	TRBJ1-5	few	CASSLEDQGNQPQHF	TGTGCCAGCAGCTTAGAGGACCAAGGCAATCAGCCCCAGCATTTT
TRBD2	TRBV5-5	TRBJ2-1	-	CASSSLGGSGTSSDEQFF	TGTGCCAGCAGCTCACTCGGAGGGAGCGGGACTTCCTCCGATGAGCAGTTCTTC
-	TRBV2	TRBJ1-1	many	CASSEYRGSGEAFF	TGTGCCAGCAGTGAATATCGGGGGAGTGGTGAAGCTTTCTTT
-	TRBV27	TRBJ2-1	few	CASSARTLYNEQFF	TGTGCCAGCAGTGCCCGGACACTTTACAATGAGCAGTTCTTC
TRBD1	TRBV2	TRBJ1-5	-	CASGRTGANLNQPQHF	TGTGCCAGCGGAAGGACAGGGGCAAACCTCAATCAGCCCCAGCATTTT
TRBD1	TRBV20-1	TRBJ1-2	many	CSAPGQGNYGYTF	TGCAGTGCCCCGGGACAGGGCAACTATGGCTACACCTTC
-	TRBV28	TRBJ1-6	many	CAIPGPGTADNSPLHF	TGTGCCATCCCAGGCCCCGGCACAGCCGACAATTCACCCCTCCACTTT
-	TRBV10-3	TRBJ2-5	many	CAISENRRETQYF	TGTGCCATCAGTGAGAACAGGAGGGAGACCCAGTACTTC
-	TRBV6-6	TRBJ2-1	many	CASSYERSSYNEQFF	TGTGCCAGCAGTTACGAACGGAGCTCCTACAATGAGCAGTTCTTC
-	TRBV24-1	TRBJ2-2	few	CATSDHLSPTGNTGELFF	TGTGCCACCAGTGATCACCTGAGTCCCACGGGGAACACCGGGGAGCTGTTTTTT
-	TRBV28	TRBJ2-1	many	CASTIRDLGEQFF	TGTGCCAGCACTATACGGGACCTAGGGGAGCAGTTCTTC
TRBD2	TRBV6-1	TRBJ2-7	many	CATATSASYEQYF	TGTGCCACCGCAACTAGCGCTTCCTACGAGCAGTACTTC
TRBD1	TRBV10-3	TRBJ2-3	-	CAIAEEVWTGGHTDTQYF	TGTGCCATCGCAGAGGAGGTCTGGACAGGGGGCCACACAGATACGCAGTATTTT
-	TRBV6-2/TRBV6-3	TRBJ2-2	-	CASSVSSIGELFF	TGTGCCAGCAGCGTTTCTAGTATCGGGGAGCTGTTTTTT
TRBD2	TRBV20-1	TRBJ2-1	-	CSARDLKGLAGKNEQFF	TGCAGTGCTAGAGATCTAAAAGGACTAGCGGGAAAGAATGAGCAGTTCTTC
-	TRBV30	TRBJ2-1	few	CAWSRFSEQFF	TGTGCCTGGAGTCGCTTTTCGGAGCAGTTCTTC
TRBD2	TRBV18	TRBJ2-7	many	CASSPTSVHYEQYF	TGTGCCAGCTCACCGACTAGCGTCCACTACGAGCAGTACTTC
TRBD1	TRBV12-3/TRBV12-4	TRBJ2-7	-	CASSIGQGRTLAQYF	TGTGCCAGCAGTATCGGACAGGGCCGGACCCTCGCGCAGTACTTC
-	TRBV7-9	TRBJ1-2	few	CASSLGGYGGNGYTF	TGTGCCAGCAGCTTGGGTGGGTACGGGGGCAATGGCTACACCTTC
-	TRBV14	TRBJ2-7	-	CASSQGRPEASYEQYF	TGTGCCAGCAGCCAAGGGCGGCCGGAGGCTTCCTACGAGCAGTACTTC
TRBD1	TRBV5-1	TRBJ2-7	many	CASTVNGQGMYEQYF	TGCGCCAGCACTGTAAACGGACAGGGCATGTACGAGCAGTACTTC
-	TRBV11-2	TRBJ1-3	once	CASSPYSGNSRHTIYF	TGTGCCAGCAGCCCCTACTCTGGGAACTCCAGGCACACCATATATTTT
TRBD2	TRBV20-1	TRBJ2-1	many	CSARWTSGSNEQFF	TGCAGTGCTCGGTGGACTAGCGGGAGTAATGAGCAGTTCTTC
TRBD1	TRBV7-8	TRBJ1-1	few	CASSAQQGMNTEVFF	TGTGCCAGCAGCGCACAACAGGGGATGAACACTGAAGTTTTCTTT
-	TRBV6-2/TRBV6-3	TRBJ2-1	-	CASSYEVGGPLYNEQFF	TGTGCCAGCAGTTACGAGGTGGGAGGCCCTCTCTACAATGAGCAGTTCTTC
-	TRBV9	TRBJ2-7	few	CASSVGGENYEQYF	TGTGCCAGCAGCGTAGGGGGGGAGAACTACGAGCAGTACTTC
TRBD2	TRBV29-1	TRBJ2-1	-	CSVEDGRTSGSYNEQFF	TGCAGCGTTGAAGATGGAAGAACTAGCGGGAGCTACAATGAGCAGTTCTTC
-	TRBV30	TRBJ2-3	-	CAWAVGQFLGTQYF	TGTGCCTGGGCTGTGGGCCAATTCCTGGGGACGCAGTATTTT
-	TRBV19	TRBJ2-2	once	CASSIIGRVAGELFF	TGTGCCAGTAGTATCATAGGGAGAGTCGCCGGGGAGCTGTTTTTT
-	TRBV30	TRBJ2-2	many	CAWSVTGELFF	TGTGCCTGGAGTGTAACCGGGGAGCTGTTTTTT
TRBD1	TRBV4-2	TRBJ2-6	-	CASSQESGQYSGANVLTF	TGTGCCAGCAGCCAGGAATCGGGACAGTACTCTGGGGCCAACGTCCTGACTTTC